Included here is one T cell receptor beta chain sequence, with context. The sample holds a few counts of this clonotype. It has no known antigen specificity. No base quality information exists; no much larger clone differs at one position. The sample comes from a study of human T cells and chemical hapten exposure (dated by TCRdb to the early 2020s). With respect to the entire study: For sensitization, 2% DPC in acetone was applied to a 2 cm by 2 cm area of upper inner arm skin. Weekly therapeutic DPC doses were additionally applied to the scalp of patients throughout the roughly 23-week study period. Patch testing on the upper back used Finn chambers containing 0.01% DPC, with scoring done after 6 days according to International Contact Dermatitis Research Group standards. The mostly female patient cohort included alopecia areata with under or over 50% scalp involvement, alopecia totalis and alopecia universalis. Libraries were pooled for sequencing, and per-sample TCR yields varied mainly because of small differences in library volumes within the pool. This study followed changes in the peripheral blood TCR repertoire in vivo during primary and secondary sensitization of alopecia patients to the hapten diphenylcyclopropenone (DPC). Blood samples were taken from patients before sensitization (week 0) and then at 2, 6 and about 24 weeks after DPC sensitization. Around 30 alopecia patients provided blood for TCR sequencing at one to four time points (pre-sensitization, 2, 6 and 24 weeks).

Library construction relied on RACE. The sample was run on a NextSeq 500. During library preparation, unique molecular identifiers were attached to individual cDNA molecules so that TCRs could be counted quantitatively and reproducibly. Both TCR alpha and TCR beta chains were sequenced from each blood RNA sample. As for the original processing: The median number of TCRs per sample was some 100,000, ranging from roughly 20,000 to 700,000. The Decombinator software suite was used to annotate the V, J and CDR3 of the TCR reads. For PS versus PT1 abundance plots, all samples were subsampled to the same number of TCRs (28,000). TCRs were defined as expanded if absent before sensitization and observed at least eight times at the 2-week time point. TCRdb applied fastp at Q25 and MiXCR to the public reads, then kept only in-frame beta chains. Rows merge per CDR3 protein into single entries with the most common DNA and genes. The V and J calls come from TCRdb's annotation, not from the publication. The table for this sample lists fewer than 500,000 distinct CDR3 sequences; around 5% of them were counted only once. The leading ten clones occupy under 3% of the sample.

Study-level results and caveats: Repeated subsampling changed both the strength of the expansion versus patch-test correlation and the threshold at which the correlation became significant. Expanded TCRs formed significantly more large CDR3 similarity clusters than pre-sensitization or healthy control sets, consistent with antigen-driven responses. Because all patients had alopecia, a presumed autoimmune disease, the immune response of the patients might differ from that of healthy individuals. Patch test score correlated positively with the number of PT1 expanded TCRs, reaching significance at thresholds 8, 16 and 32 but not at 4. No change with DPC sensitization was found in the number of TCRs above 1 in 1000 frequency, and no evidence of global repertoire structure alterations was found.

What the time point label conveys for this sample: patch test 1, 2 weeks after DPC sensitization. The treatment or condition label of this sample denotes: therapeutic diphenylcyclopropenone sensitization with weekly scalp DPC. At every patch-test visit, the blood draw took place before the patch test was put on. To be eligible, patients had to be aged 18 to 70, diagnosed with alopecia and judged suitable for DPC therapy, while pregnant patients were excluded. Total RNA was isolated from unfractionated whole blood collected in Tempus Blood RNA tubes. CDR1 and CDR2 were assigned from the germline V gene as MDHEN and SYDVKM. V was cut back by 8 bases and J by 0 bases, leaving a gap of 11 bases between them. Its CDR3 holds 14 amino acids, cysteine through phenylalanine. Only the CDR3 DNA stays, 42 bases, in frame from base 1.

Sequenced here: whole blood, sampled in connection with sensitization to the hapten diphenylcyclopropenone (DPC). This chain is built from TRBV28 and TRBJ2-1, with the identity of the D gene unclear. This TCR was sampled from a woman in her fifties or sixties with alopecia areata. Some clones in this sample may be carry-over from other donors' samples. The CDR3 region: CASVDEYSYNEQFF. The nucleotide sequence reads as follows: TGTGCCAGCGTAGACGAGTACTCCTACAATGAGCAGTTCTTC.